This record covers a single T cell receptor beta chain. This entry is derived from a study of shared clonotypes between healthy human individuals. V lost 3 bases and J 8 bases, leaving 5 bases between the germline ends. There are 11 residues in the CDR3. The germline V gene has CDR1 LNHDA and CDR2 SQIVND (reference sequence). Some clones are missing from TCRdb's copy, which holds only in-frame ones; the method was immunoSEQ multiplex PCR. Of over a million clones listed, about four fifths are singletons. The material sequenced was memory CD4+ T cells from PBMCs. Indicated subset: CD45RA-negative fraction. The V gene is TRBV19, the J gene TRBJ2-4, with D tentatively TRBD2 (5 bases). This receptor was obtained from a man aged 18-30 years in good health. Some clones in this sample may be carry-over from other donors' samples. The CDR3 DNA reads TGTGCCAGTAGTATCGGGGACATTCAGTACTTC. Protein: CASSIGDIQYF.